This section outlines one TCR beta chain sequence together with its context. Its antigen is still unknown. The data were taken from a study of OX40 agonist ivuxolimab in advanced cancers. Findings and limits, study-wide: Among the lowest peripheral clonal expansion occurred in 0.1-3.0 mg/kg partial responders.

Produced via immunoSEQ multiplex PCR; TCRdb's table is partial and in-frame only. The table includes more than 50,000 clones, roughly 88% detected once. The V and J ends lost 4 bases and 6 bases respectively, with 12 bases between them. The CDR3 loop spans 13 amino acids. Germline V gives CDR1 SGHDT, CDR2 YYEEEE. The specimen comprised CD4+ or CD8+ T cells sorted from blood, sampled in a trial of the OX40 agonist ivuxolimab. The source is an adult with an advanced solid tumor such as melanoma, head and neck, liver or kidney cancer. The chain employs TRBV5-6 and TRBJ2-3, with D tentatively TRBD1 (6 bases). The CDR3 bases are TGTGCCAGCAGCCAGGACAGTCTTGATACGCAGTATTTT. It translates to CASSQDSLDTQYF.